Below are 3 T cell receptor beta chains sequenced from a single sample in a study of blood T cell repertoires in COVID-19. Libraries were prepared by immunoSEQ multiplex PCR; TCRdb keeps only in-frame clonotypes and omits some of them. Of approximately 360,000 clones detected, 80% to 90% appear once; the ten largest clones hold more than 1%. The sample taken for sequencing was peripheral blood. The receptors shown here come from a man aged 40-49 years with acute or convalescent COVID-19.

The genes are TRBV28 and TRBJ2-7, with 9 nucleotides matching TRBD2. Germline CDR1 and CDR2: MDHEN and SYDVKM. Unmatched junction bases numbered 5, after V lost 1 base and J lost 4 bases. The CDR3 is 15 residues long. This CDR3 reads CASSLLAGGLYEQYF. The CDR3 DNA reads TGTGCCAGCAGTTTATTGGCGGGAGGGCTTTACGAGCAGTACTTC.

The rearrangement joins TRBV29-1 to TRBJ2-7; maybe TRBD2 (5 bases). This CDR3 has 13 amino acids. CDR1 is SQVTM and CDR2 is ANQGSEA in the germline V gene. V gave up 4 bases and J gave up 0 bases, with 10 bases separating them. CDR3 bases: TGCAGCGTTGTCGATGGGAGCTCCTACGAGCAGTACTTC. Translation gives CSVVDGSSYEQYF.

The V and J genes are TRBV10-3 and TRBJ1-2; the D gene is possibly TRBD1 (6 bases). This CDR3 is built from 14 residues. CDR1 and CDR2 from the germline V gene are ENHRY and SYGVKD. Trimming pared 6 bases from V and 2 bases from J, leaving 13 bases between. CDR3 bases: TGTGCCATCAGCCCAGGGGACCTAAACTATGGCTACACCTTC. This gives the protein CAISPGDLNYGYTF.